This TCR beta chain was captured in a study of shared T cell receptors in the human thymus. Produced via immunoSEQ multiplex PCR; TCRdb's table is partial and in-frame only. The sample contains 65,000 to 70,000 clones, over 90% of which appear only once. The receptor was isolated from a human donor. The sample comprised thymocytes.

The CDR3 loop is CASSPDRGNKAGELFF. The CDR3 coding sequence is TGTGCCAGCAGCCCCGACAGGGGTAATAAGGCCGGGGAGCTGTTTTTT. The chain has TRBV7-6 and TRBJ2-2; 8 bases match TRBD1. Germline trimming cut 5 bases from V and 6 bases from J; bases unmatched to any gene: 11. The germline V gene encodes CDR1 SGHVS and CDR2 FNYEAQ. The CDR3 contains 16 residues.